The 26 T cell receptor beta chains reported below all come from one sample, sequenced in a study of monozygotic twins with inflammatory bowel disease. No DNA is given; TCRdb re-called the 5' RACE reads and lists each CDR3 protein once. Recorded for this sample: a few hundred thousand distinct CDR3 sequences. The material sequenced was blood. The receptor source for this set is a human donor with ulcerative colitis or Crohn's disease, or a healthy co-twin of an affected twin (not recorded which).

The rearrangement joins TRBV3-1 to TRBJ2-3. There are 12 residues in the CDR3. Germline CDR1 and CDR2: LGHDT and YNNKEL (reference sequence). CDR3 loop: CASSVGTDTQYF.

The genes are TRBV29-1 and TRBJ2-5; checking the TCRdb D call of TRBD2 is not possible without DNA. The length of the CDR3 is 12 residues. The germline CDR1 and CDR2 sequences are SQVTM and ANQGSEA. CDR3 amino acids: CSVVGRGETQYF.

This sequence joins TRBV5-1 and TRBJ1-5; lacking DNA, the TRBD1 call made by TCRdb goes unchecked. This CDR3 contains 21 residues. Germline lookup yields CDR1 SGHRS and CDR2 YFSETQ. CDR3 protein: CASSLRPLEGGRGQTNQPQHF.

V usage is TRBV10-3 and J usage is TRBJ2-7; absent DNA, TCRdb's TRBD1 call cannot be checked. This CDR3 has 14 amino acids. The germline CDR1 and CDR2 sequences are ENHRY and SYGVKD. CDR3: CAIYPGQGHDEQYF.

The chain employs TRBV10-2 and TRBJ1-1; absent DNA, TCRdb's TRBD1 call cannot be checked. Germline CDR1 reads WSHSY; CDR2 reads SAAADI. The CDR3 length is 14 residues. The CDR3 is CASTDRGRGTEAFF.

The genes are TRBV11-2 and TRBJ2-7; TCRdb selects TRBD1, and the lack of DNA leaves this call unchecked. This CDR3 is built from 15 residues. The germline gives CDR1 SGHAT, CDR2 FQNNGV. Here the CDR3 reads CASSYDRTPTYEQYF.

The CDR3 sequence is CASSFGGAYQHF. This chain links TRBV7-2 with TRBJ1-5; there is no DNA to check the TCRdb D call of TRBD1. Germline V CDR1 and CDR2: SGHTA, FQGNSA. The CDR3 covers 12 residues.

The chain's CDR3 is CASSRGQNYGYTF. This chain joins TRBV6-6 and TRBJ1-2; TCRdb picks TRBD1, but there is no DNA to check that call. The CDR3 has 13 amino acids. Germline V gene lookup returns CDR1 MNHNY and CDR2 SVGAGI (reference sequence).

This rearrangement joins TRBV12-3 or TRBV12-4 to TRBJ1-3; TCRdb selects TRBD1, and the lack of DNA leaves this call unchecked. CDR3 length: 15 amino acids. CDR3 protein: CASSSLTGSGNTIYF.

V and J are TRBV7-3 and TRBJ2-2; TCRdb indicates TRBD1, and absent DNA this call remains unverified. The CDR3 runs to 16 residues. From germline, CDR1 is SGHTA and CDR2 FQGTGA. The CDR3 loop is CASSPQPGRNTGELFF.

V gene TRBV7-9 combines with J gene TRBJ1-5; TCRdb selects TRBD1, and the lack of DNA leaves this call unchecked. This CDR3 is built from 15 residues. Germline V gene data show CDR1 as SEHNR and CDR2 as FQNEAQ (reference sequence). The CDR3 loop is CASSRQGRSNQPQHF.

This rearrangement joins TRBV12-3 or TRBV12-4 to TRBJ2-4; TCRdb lists TRBD2, though no DNA is available to test this call. CDR3 size: 15 residues. CDR3 amino acids: CASSARALGKNIQYF.

The gene calls are TRBV10-3 and TRBJ2-7; TCRdb picks TRBD1, but there is no DNA to check that call. The CDR3 contains 14 residues. Germline CDR1 ENHRY, CDR2 SYGVKD. The CDR3 sequence: CAISEGTGIHEQYF.

The chain links TRBV5-1 to TRBJ1-3. The V gene's germline CDR1 is SGHRS and CDR2 YFSETQ. This CDR3 has 15 residues. The CDR3 sequence is CASSAFGGSGNTIYF.

This chain connects TRBV5-1 to TRBJ2-5. The CDR3 has 15 amino acids. Germline CDR1 and CDR2: SGHRS and YFSETQ. CDR3 region: CASSLGSRGSETQYF.

This chain joins TRBV5-1 and TRBJ2-1; lacking DNA, the TRBD1 call made by TCRdb goes unchecked. Germline assignment: CDR1 SGHRS and CDR2 YFSETQ. The CDR3 extends over 15 amino acids. The CDR3 loop reads CASSGGPPTGGEQFF.

The chain combines TRBV5-8 with TRBJ2-5; the D call of TRBD1 rests on TCRdb alone, since no DNA is present to check it. The CDR3 runs to 15 residues. The V gene's germline CDR1 is SGHTS and CDR2 YDEGEE. The CDR3 loop reads CATLPGTGDGETQYF. Supplemented by reference TRBV5-8 and TRBJ2-5, the full variable domain reads EAGVTQSPTHLIKTRGQQATLRCSPISGHTSVYWYQQALGLGLQFLLWYDEGEERNRGNFPPRFSGRQFPNYSSELNVNALELEDSALYLCATLPGTGDGETQYFGPGTRLLVL.

The chain recombines TRBV27 with TRBJ2-1. The CDR3 has 17 amino acids. Per germline, CDR1 MNHEY and CDR2 SMNVEV (reference sequence). This chain's CDR3 is CASSFGDPYSSYNEQFF.

The V call is TRBV4-1, the J call TRBJ1-2; without DNA, the TCRdb call of TRBD1 cannot be checked. The CDR3 has 15 amino acids. The germline CDR1 and CDR2 sequences are MGHRA and YSYEKL. Here the CDR3 reads CASSQDKGRPYGYTF.

The V call is TRBV10-2, the J call TRBJ2-6; TCRdb outputs TRBD1, but without DNA this stays unchecked. CDR1 and CDR2 from the germline V gene are WSHSY and SAAADI. CDR3 length: 18 amino acids. The CDR3 sequence: CASQTGSLYSSGANVLTF.

J is TRBJ2-5 and V is TRBV18; TCRdb proposes TRBD1, but this gene call is untestable without DNA. CDR3 size: 14 residues. Germline CDR1 reads KGHSH; CDR2 reads LQKENI. The CDR3 reads CASSPGTGLETQYF.

The rearrangement links TRBV5-1 to TRBJ2-1. Germline CDR1 is SGHRS and CDR2 is YFSETQ. The CDR3 contains 12 residues. Here the CDR3 reads CASSLNIDEQFF.

This rearrangement joins TRBV7-6 to TRBJ1-3; the TRBD1 assignment by TCRdb is unverifiable without DNA. The CDR3 length is 15 residues. Germline assignment: CDR1 SGHVS and CDR2 FNYEAQ. CDR3 residues: CASSLDRRGGNTKYF.

The rearrangement uses TRBV6-5 and TRBJ1-6; TCRdb names TRBD1, which stays unverified in the absence of DNA. Germline V gives CDR1 MNHEY, CDR2 SVGAGI. This CDR3 region has 14 residues. CDR3 in amino acids: CASSLQGARSPLHF.

The rearrangement joins TRBV3-1 to TRBJ2-1; TCRdb indicates TRBD2, and absent DNA this call remains unverified. Germline V gene data show CDR1 as LGHDT and CDR2 as YNNKEL (reference sequence). This CDR3 has 19 amino acids. The CDR3 protein is CASSPSGLGTSGATNEQFF.

The chain recombines TRBV7-9 with TRBJ1-4. This CDR3 contains 11 residues. CDR1 and CDR2 (germline): SEHNR, FQNEAQ (reference sequence). This CDR3 is CASSSTGKLFF. Full variable domain (remainder filled in from reference TRBV7-9 and TRBJ1-4): DTGVSQNPRHKITKRGQNVTFRCDPISEHNRLYWYRQTLGQGPEFLTYFQNEAQLEKSRLLSDRFSAERPKGSFSTLEIQRTEQGDSAMYLCASSSTGKLFFGSGTQLSVL.